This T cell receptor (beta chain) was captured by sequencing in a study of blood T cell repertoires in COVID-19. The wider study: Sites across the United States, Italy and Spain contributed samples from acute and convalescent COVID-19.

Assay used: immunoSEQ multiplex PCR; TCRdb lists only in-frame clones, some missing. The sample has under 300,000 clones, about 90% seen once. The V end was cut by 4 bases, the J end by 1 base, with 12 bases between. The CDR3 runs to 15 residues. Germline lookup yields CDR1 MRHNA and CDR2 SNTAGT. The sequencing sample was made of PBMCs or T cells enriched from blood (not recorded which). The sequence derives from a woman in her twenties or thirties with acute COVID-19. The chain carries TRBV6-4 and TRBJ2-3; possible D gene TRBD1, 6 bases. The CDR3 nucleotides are TGTGCCAGCAGTGGAGAACAGGGTGGCACAGATACGCAGTATTTT. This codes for CASSGEQGGTDTQYF.